These 16 T cell receptor beta chains came from one sample sequenced in a study of cytomegalovirus exposure and HLA in healthy donors. The PCR made use of 60 Vbeta and 13 Jbeta primers. Generated by immunoSEQ multiplex PCR, the TCRdb table keeps only in-frame clones and is missing some. The table lists over 110,000 clones, around three quarters of them singletons. Material: PBMCs. Receptors originate from a woman between 18 and 30 years old in good health and CMV-seropositive.

This clone was seen just once. The CDR3 loop is CAAAGGPSYNEQFF. The CDR3 region has the DNA TGTGCCGCTGCGGGGGGGCCTTCCTACAATGAGCAGTTCTTC. The rearrangement links TRBV6-1 to TRBJ2-1; 9 positions agree with TRBD2. The germline V gene has CDR1 MNHNS and CDR2 SASEGT. The CDR3 loop spans 14 amino acids. V lost 11 bases to trimming and J lost 1 base; unmatched junction nucleotides: 6.

This sequence joins TRBV20-1 and TRBJ2-7, with unresolved D. This CDR3 comprises 11 residues. V was pared by 6 bases and J by 3 bases, with 9 bases between. Germline CDR1 reads DFQATT; CDR2 reads SNEGSKA (reference sequence). The chain's CDR3 is CSAPNSYEQYF. CDR3 DNA: TGCAGTGCGCCGAACAGCTACGAGCAGTACTTC.

On this clone itself: Germline is not matched at one junction end, which may reflect a read error. This chain connects TRBV2 to TRBJ1-2; D is ambiguous. Germline lookup yields CDR1 SNHLY and CDR2 FYNNEI. CDR3 length: 15 residues. The CDR3 here is CASNERSSGYYGYTF. The CDR3 nucleotides are TGTGCCAGCAATGAACGGAGCAGTGGGTACTATGGCTACACCTTC. Together with reference TRBV2 and TRBJ1-2, the CDR3 gives the full variable domain: EPEVTQTPSHQVTQMGQEVILRCVPISNHLYFYWYRQILGQKVEFLVSFYNNEISEKSEIFDDQFSVERPDGSNFTLKIRSTKLEDSAMYFCASNERSSGYYGYTFGSGTRLTVV.

The V call is TRBV10-3, the J call TRBJ2-7, with 10 bases that match TRBD1. CDR1 is ENHRY, CDR2 SYGVKD, per germline. V was clipped by 6 bases and J by 5 bases; unmatched bases: 10. This CDR3 is 15 amino acids long. The CDR3 DNA follows: TGTGCCATCAGATCCTCTGGGACAGGGGAACACGAGCAGTACTTC. Its translation is CAIRSSGTGEHEQYF.

The chain links TRBV6-5 to TRBJ1-1, with a tentative D call TRBD1 (5 bases). The V end was cut by 3 bases, the J end by 8 bases, with 10 bases between. Germline V lookup: CDR1 MNHEY, CDR2 SVGAGI. This CDR3 has 12 residues. The chain's CDR3 is CASSYQGREAFF. The CDR3 nucleotides read TGTGCCAGCAGTTATCAGGGCCGAGAAGCTTTCTTT.

The rearrangement uses TRBV7-9 and TRBJ2-3, with 8 bases lining up with TRBD2. This CDR3 is built from 15 residues. CDR1 is SEHNR, CDR2 FQNEAQ, per germline (reference sequence). The trim removed 5 bases at V and 4 bases at J, leaving 8 bases unmatched. The DNA for the CDR3 is TGTGCCAGCAGCCGGACGGGGGGGCCGGCAGATACGCAGTATTTT. Translated, it gives CASSRTGGPADTQYF.

The genes are TRBV21-1 and TRBJ1-2; TRBD1 is the table's D call and was not checked against the DNA. TRBV21-1 is described as a pseudogene. CDR3 length: 15 amino acids. The DNA of the CDR3 is TGTGCCGGCAGCAAAGGGGCACCCGAACGCGTTGGCTACACCTTC. It translates to CAGSKGAPERVGYTF.

The chain carries TRBV5-1 and TRBJ1-1; D is perhaps TRBD1 (5 bases). The CDR3 spans 14 residues. With 3 bases removed from V and 2 bases from J, the gap between germline ends came to 11 bases. Germline CDR1 reads SGHRS; CDR2 reads YFSETQ. For the CDR3, the DNA is TGCGCCAGCAGCTCGACAGTAAGTAACACTGAAGCTTTCTTT. Amino acids: CASSSTVSNTEAFF.

This chain uses TRBV6-5 with TRBJ1-5; D unresolved. This CDR3 is built from 13 residues. The V gene's germline CDR1 is MNHEY and CDR2 SVGAGI. Deletions cut 0 bases from V and 5 bases from J, with 5 bases between. The CDR3 spells CASSYSRDQPQHF. Here the CDR3 DNA reads TGTGCCAGCAGTTACTCCCGGGATCAGCCCCAGCATTTT.

This chain uses TRBV11-2 with TRBJ2-7; unclear D gene. The CDR3 loop spans 15 amino acids. The germline V gene encodes CDR1 SGHAT and CDR2 FQNNGV. The ends were cut back, 1 base at V and 0 bases at J, with 10 bases in the middle. This CDR3 reads CASSLGSRYSYEQYF. The CDR3 DNA is TGTGCCAGCAGCTTAGGTTCCAGGTACTCCTACGAGCAGTACTTC. The full variable domain, rest sourced from reference TRBV11-2 and TRBJ2-7, is EAGVAQSPRYKIIEKRQSVAFWCNPISGHATLYWYQQILGQGPKLLIQFQNNGVVDDSQLPKDRFSAERLKGVDSTLKIQPAKLEDSAVYLCASSLGSRYSYEQYFGPGTRLTVT.

V is TRBV7-8 and J is TRBJ1-5; the match to TRBD1 covers 9 bases. Germline V gives CDR1 SGHVS, CDR2 FQNEAQ. V was pared by 1 base and J by 3 bases, with 7 bases of the junction left unmatched. The CDR3 has 17 amino acids. CDR3 region: CASSLGSRTGDNQPQHF. The CDR3 coding sequence is TGTGCCAGCAGCTTAGGGTCTAGGACAGGGGACAATCAGCCCCAGCATTTT.

The CDR3 protein is CAWDRGLGQPQHF. CDR3 bases: TGTGCCTGGGACAGGGGGTTAGGTCAGCCCCAGCATTTT. The J gene is TRBJ1-5, the V gene TRBV30, with TRBD1 identical over 9 bases. Per germline, CDR1 GTSNPN and CDR2 SVGIG (reference sequence). V dropped 5 bases and J dropped 6; count of bases not matched to a gene: 5. The CDR3 totals 13 residues.

This chain connects TRBV5-1 to TRBJ1-2; the match to TRBD1 covers 8 bases. The CDR3 length is 18 residues. The germline V gene encodes CDR1 SGHRS and CDR2 YFSETQ. Losses at the gene ends were 0 bases for V and 6 bases for J; bases not matched to a gene: 16. CDR3 in DNA: TGCGCCAGCAGCTTGGAAGGGCGTGGTGGGGACAGGCTGAATGGCTACACCTTC. This gives the protein CASSLEGRGGDRLNGYTF.

The chain links TRBV29-1 to TRBJ1-1; TRBD1 is a possible D gene (6 bases). Germline V gene sequence: CDR1 SQVTM, CDR2 ANQGSEA. The CDR3 length is 12 residues. The V and J ends lost 5 bases and 3 bases respectively, with 10 bases between them. This CDR3 reads CSVNRVDTEAFF. CDR3 nucleotide sequence: TGCAGCGTTAACAGGGTTGACACTGAAGCTTTCTTT.

This sequence joins TRBV5-6 and TRBJ1-1, with D possibly TRBD1 on 5 matching bases. CDR1 and CDR2 from the germline V gene are SGHDT and YYEEEE. Trimming removed 4 bases from V and 8 bases from J, with 12 bases in between. There are 12 residues in the CDR3. DNA of the CDR3: TGTGCCAGCAGCGCGGGGAGGGGAGAAGCTTTCTTT. Encoded protein: CASSAGRGEAFF.

V and J are TRBV5-6 and TRBJ1-5; perhaps TRBD1 as D (5 bases). Germline V gene data show CDR1 as SGHDT and CDR2 as YYEEEE. V gave up 0 bases and J gave up 3 bases, with 7 bases separating them. This CDR3 has 14 amino acids. CDR3 protein: CASSLGRVNQPQHF. CDR3 nucleotide sequence: TGTGCCAGCAGCTTGGGCAGGGTCAATCAGCCCCAGCATTTT.